One TCR beta chain is described in this entry. Its matching antigen is unknown. MiXCR, run by TCRdb on the reads, gives a single entry per CDR3 protein. This table holds around 530,000 distinct CDR3 sequences, about 25% found once. This sample is drawn from a study of T cell repertoires in cytomegalovirus infection. Study context: CMV infection and matching HLA type were both indicated by public TCR beta signatures.

Findings of the study overall: Identification of carriers of CMV plus the relevant HLA was performed using cumulative public TCR beta family frequency.

This receptor was obtained from a human donor in good health (CMV status not recorded). Some clones in this sample may be carry-over from other donors' samples. The sample taken for sequencing was PBMCs.

The CDR3: CSGMIGAMNTEAFF. CDR3 bases: TGCAGCGGGATGATAGGGGCTATGAACACTGAAGCTTTCTTT. The rearrangement links TRBV29-1 to TRBJ1-1; weak D call: TRBD1 (5 bases). CDR3 size: 14 residues. The ends were cut back, 7 bases at V and 0 bases at J, with 15 bases in the middle. The V gene's germline CDR1 is SQVTM and CDR2 ANQGSEA.